This TCR beta chain was found in a study of CD8 T cells in Susac syndrome. Study results and caveats: A relatively small number of individuals underwent TCR sequencing and HLA analysis.

CD8+ and CD4+ T cells from blood underwent TCR beta sequencing. The CD8+ and CD4+ T cells were isolated magnetically using a negative isolation approach, whereas the TEMRA cells were enriched by FACS. As to this clonotype: Its specificity is unknown.

RNA amounts of about 0.45 to 1 ug underwent reverse transcription with random hexamers. An immunoSEQ multiplex PCR amplified TCR beta CDR3 over 54 Vbeta and 13 Jbeta. TCRdb recomputed calls from the immunoSEQ multiplex PCR reads with MiXCR, one row per CDR3 protein. Altogether some 260,000 distinct CDR3 sequences are present, 85% being singletons, with the ten largest covering 0.095% to 0.14%. V was trimmed by 3 bases and J by 5 bases, leaving 24 bases between them. Germline loops: CDR1 DFQATT, CDR2 SNEGSKA (reference sequence). This CDR3 has 17 amino acids. The TCR was taken from a human donor with multiple sclerosis. The sample consisted of CD8+ T cells from PBMCs. The chain combines TRBV20-1 with TRBJ2-3; D possibly uses TRBD1 or TRBD2 (5 bases each). Here the CDR3 reads CSARRATGTLVKDTQYF. The DNA of the CDR3 is TGCAGTGCTAGGAGGGCAACCGGGACCCTCGTTAAAGATACGCAGTATTTT.